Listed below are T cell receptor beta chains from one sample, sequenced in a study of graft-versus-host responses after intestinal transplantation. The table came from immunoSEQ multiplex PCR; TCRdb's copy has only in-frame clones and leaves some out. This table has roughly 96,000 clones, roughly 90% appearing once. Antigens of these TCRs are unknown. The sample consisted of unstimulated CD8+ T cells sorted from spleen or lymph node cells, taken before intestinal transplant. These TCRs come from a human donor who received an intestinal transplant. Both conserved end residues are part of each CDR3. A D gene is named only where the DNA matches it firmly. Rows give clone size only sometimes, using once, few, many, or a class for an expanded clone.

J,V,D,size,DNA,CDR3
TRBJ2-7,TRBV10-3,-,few,TGTGCCATCAGTGAGAGGGGCCAGCAAATCGTCGACGAGCAGTACTTC,CAISERGQQIVDEQYF
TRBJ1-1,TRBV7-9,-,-,TGTGCCGGTGGGTGGGAGGCTGAAGCTTTCTTT,CAGGWEAEAFF
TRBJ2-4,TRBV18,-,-,TGTGCCAGCTCCTCAGGCATTCAGTACTTC,CASSSGIQYF
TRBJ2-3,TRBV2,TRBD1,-,TGTGCCAGCAGCACCCTAGGACAGGGTGGCACAGATACGCAGTATTTT,CASSTLGQGGTDTQYF
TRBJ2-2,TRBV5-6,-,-,TGTGCCAGCAGCACGGGGACAGGGGAGCTGTTTTTT,CASSTGTGELFF
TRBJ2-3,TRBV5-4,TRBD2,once,TGTGCCAGCAGCCTTTCTAGCGGGGGCACAGATACGCAGTATTTT,CASSLSSGGTDTQYF
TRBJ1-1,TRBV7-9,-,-,TGTGCCAGCAGCTTCCCAGATCTCGGGCGGGCGGCTTTCTTT,CASSFPDLGRAAFF
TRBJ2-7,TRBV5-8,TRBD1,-,TGTGCCAGCAGCCTTCGACAGGGCTACGAGCAGTACTTC,CASSLRQGYEQYF
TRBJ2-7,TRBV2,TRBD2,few,TGTGCCAGCAGTGAAGCACACATAGCGGGAGTGAACTACGAGCAGTACTTC,CASSEAHIAGVNYEQYF
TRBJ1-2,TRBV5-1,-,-,TGCGCCAGCAGCCCCAGGGACAAGGCCTACTCTGGAGGCTACACCTTC,CASSPRDKAYSGGYTF
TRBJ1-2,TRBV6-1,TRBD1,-,TGTGCCAGCAGTGGATGGGACAGGGACCATGGCTACACCTTC,CASSGWDRDHGYTF
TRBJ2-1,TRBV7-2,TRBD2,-,TGTGCCAGCAGCCCAAAATCAAGCGGGAGCTCCTACAATGAGCAGTTCTTC,CASSPKSSGSSYNEQFF
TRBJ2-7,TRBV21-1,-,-,TGTGCCAGCAGCTACCGGGACATTGCCTACGAGCAGTACTTC,CASSYRDIAYEQYF
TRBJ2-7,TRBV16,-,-,TGTGCCAGCAGCCATCATTGGGGGCGGGAGCAGTACTTC,CASSHHWGREQYF
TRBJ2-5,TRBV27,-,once,TGTGCCAGCAGCCGGTTACACGGGGTGGAGACCCAGTACTTC,CASSRLHGVETQYF
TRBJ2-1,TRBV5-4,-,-,TGTGCCAGCAGCTTGGTCCGAGAGGGAGGTGAGCAGTTCTTC,CASSLVREGGEQFF
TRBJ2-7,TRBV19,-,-,TGTGCCAGTAGTATAGAACAGAGCTCCTACGAGCAGTACTTC,CASSIEQSSYEQYF
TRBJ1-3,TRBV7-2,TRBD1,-,TGTGCCAGCAGCTTTCGACAGGGGGATGGAAACACCATATATTTT,CASSFRQGDGNTIYF
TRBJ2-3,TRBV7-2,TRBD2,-,TGTGCCAGCAGCCAGACTAGCAGCACAGCAGATACGCAGTATTTT,CASSQTSSTADTQYF
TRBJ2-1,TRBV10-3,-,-,TGTGCCATCAGCCTTAAATCCCCAGGCGTCTACAATGAGCAGTTCTTC,CAISLKSPGVYNEQFF
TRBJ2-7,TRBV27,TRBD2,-,TGTGCCAGCAGTTCGGGACACAACCAGAGGACTAGCGGTTCCTACGAGCAGTACTTC,CASSSGHNQRTSGSYEQYF
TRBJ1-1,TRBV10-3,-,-,TGTGCCATCAGTCAGGGGCGGACTGAAGCTTTCTTT,CAISQGRTEAFF
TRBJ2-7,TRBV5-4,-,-,TGTGCCAGCAGCTTGCCTACAGGAAACGAGCAGTACTTC,CASSLPTGNEQYF
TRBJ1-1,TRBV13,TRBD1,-,TGTGCCAGCAGCCGGACAGGGGGGGTGACTGAAGCTTTCTTT,CASSRTGGVTEAFF
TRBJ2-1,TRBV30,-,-,TGTGCCTGGAGTTCGGTCGATGAGCAGTTCTTC,CAWSSVDEQFF
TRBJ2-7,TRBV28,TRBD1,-,TGTGCCAGCAGGGAGACAGGGGAAGACGAGCAGTACTTC,CASRETGEDEQYF
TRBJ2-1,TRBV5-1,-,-,TGCGCCAGCAGCTTGCGGCTAGACTACAATGAGCAGTTCTTC,CASSLRLDYNEQFF
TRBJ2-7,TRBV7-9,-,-,TGTGCCAGCAGCTACGGAAACAGGGATCACGAGCAGTACTTC,CASSYGNRDHEQYF
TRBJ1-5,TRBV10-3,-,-,TGTGCCATCAGTGAGTTCGTGAGTAGCAATCAGCCCCAGCATTTT,CAISEFVSSNQPQHF
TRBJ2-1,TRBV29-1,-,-,TGCAGCGTTGAACGGGTTAGCGGATTCTACAATGAGCAGTTCTTC,CSVERVSGFYNEQFF
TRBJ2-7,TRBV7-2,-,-,TGTGCCAGCAGCTTAGACTCTCGGGCAGGGAACGAGCAGTACTTC,CASSLDSRAGNEQYF
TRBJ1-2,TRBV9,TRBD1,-,TGTGCCAGCAGCGTAGGAATTCCGACAGGGAACTATGGCTACACCTTC,CASSVGIPTGNYGYTF
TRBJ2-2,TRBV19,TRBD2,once,TGTGCCAGTAGTATAGATCTAGGACTAGCGGGAGGAGGGACCGGGGAGCTGTTTTTT,CASSIDLGLAGGGTGELFF
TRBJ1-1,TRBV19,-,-,TGTGCCAGTAGTATGACAGGGAACACTGAAGCTTTCTTT,CASSMTGNTEAFF
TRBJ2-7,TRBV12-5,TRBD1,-,TGTGCTAGTGAAGACAGGGACTCCTACGAGCAGTACTTC,CASEDRDSYEQYF
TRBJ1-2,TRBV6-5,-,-,TGTGCCAGCAGGGAGGACCTGGCTAACTATGGCTACACCTTC,CASREDLANYGYTF
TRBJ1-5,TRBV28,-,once,TGTGCCAGCAGTCCCCCAGGAGGGTACGGGCAGCCCCAGCATTTT,CASSPPGGYGQPQHF
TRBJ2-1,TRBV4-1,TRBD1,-,TGCGCCAGCAGCCAAGAGACAGGGTACAATGAGCAGTTCTTC,CASSQETGYNEQFF
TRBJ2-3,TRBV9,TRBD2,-,TGTGCCAGCAGCGTTGGACTAGCGGGGCAGACAGATACGCAGTATTTT,CASSVGLAGQTDTQYF
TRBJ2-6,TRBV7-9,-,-,TGTGCCAGCAGCGGGACACCCTCTGGGGCCAACGTCCTGACTTTC,CASSGTPSGANVLTF
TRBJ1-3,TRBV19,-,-,TGTGCCAGTAGTTTCGGCGGTACCTCTGGAAACACCATATATTTT,CASSFGGTSGNTIYF
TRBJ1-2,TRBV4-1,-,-,TGCGCCAGCAGCCAAGATAGGGGTTATGGCTACACCTTC,CASSQDRGYGYTF
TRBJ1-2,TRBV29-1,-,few,TGCAGCGTCGACGGAGACTATGGCTACACCTTC,CSVDGDYGYTF
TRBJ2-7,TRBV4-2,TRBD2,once,TGTGCCAGCAGCGGGCTAGCGGGTTCCGGGTACGAGCAGTACTTC,CASSGLAGSGYEQYF
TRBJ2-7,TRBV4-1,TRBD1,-,TGCGCCAGCAGCCAAAAGTCGGGACAGGGGGCATCCTACGAGCAGTACTTC,CASSQKSGQGASYEQYF
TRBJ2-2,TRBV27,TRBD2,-,TGTGCCAGCAGTAGACCTAGCGGTTTGAACACCGGGGAGCTGTTTTTT,CASSRPSGLNTGELFF
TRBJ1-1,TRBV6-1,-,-,TGTGCCAGCAGTGATCGGACAGACTCGTACACTGAAGCTTTCTTT,CASSDRTDSYTEAFF
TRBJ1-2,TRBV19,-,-,TGTGCCAGTAGCCTCAGAGGAGTAAGTGACTATGGCTACACCTTC,CASSLRGVSDYGYTF